The source of this T cell receptor beta chain is a study of shared clonotypes between healthy human individuals. The repertoire was sequenced with immunoSEQ multiplex PCR; TCRdb's copy has only in-frame clones and lacks some. Among roughly 1 million clones listed, 70% to 80% were seen once. Findings and limits, study-wide: The genetic and exposure-history diversity represented was limited by few donors. An expected dependence of interdonor clonotype sharing on sequencing depth was noted. Around 4.9% of naive CD4 clonotypes were shared across four donors. The generation probabilities recorded for non-shared clonotypes fell below those of clonotypes shared by all four donors.

V was clipped by 4 bases and J by 11 bases, with 16 bases between them. This CDR3 is 12 amino acids long. Germline CDR1 is GTSNPN and CDR2 is SVGIG (reference sequence). This clone was seen just once. The target antigen is unknown. Sequenced input: memory CD4+ T cells sorted from blood. Subset described: CD45RA-negative fraction. The TCR sequence derives from a man between 18 and 29 years old in good health. The chain employs TRBV30 and TRBJ2-3, with a possible D match to TRBD2 (6 bases). In nucleotides, the CDR3 is TGTGCCTGGACTCCCGGGGGAGCTAAGCAGTATTTT. It specifies CAWTPGGAKQYF.